Here is one TCR beta chain with its context. Clones were sequenced by immunoSEQ multiplex PCR, and TCRdb holds only the in-frame ones, with some missing. Of around 84,000 clones listed, about 98% are singletons. The data stem from a study of technical replicates of blood from four donors. CDR3 length equals 18 residues. Germline-derived CDR1 and CDR2 are MNHNS and SASEGT. V lost 1 base, J lost 0 bases, and 15 bases lay in between. The chain links TRBV6-1 to TRBJ2-2; tentative D call: TRBD1 (6 bases). The clonotype originates from a human donor in good health. Sequencing used T cells isolated from PBMCs. The CDR3 DNA follows: TGTGCCAGCAGTGAAGAATTGGGACACGAAACGAACACCGGGGAGCTGTTTTTT. It translates to CASSEELGHETNTGELFF.